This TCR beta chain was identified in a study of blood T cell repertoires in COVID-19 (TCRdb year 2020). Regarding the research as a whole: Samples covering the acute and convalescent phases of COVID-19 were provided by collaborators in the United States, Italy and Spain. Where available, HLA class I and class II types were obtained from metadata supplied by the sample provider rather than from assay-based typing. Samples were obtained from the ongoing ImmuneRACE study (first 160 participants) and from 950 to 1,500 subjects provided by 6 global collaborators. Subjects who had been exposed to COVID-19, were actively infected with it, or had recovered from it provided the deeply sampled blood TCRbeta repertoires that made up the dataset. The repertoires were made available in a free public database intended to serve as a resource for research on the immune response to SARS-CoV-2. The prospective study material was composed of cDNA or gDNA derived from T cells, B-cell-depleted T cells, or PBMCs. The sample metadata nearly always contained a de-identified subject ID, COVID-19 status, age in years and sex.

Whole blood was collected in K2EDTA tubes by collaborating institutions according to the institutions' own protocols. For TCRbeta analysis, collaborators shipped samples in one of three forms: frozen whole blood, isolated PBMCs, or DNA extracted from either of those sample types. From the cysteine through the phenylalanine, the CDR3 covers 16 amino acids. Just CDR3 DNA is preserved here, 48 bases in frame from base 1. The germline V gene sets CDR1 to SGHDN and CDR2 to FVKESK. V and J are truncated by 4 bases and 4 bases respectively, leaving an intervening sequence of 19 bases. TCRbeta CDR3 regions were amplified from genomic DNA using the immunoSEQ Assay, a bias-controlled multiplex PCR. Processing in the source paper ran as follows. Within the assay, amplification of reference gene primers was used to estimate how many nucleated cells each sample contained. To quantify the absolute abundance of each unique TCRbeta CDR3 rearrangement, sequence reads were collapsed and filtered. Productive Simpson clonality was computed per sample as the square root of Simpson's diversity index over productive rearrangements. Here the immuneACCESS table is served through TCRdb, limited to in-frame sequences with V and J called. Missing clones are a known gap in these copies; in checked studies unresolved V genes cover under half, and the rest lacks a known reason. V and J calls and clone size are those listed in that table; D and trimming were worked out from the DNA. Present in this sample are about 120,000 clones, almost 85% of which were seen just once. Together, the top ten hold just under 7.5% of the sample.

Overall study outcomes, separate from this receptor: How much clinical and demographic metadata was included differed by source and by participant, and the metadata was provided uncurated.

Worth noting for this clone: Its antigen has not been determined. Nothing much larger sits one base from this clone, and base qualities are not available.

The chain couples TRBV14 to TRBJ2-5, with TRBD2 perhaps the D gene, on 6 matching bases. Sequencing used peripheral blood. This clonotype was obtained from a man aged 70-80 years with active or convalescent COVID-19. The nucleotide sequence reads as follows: TGTGCCAGCAGCCCAGGAGGGACGGGCGGGGTAGAGACCCAGTACTTC. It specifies CASSPGGTGGVETQYF.